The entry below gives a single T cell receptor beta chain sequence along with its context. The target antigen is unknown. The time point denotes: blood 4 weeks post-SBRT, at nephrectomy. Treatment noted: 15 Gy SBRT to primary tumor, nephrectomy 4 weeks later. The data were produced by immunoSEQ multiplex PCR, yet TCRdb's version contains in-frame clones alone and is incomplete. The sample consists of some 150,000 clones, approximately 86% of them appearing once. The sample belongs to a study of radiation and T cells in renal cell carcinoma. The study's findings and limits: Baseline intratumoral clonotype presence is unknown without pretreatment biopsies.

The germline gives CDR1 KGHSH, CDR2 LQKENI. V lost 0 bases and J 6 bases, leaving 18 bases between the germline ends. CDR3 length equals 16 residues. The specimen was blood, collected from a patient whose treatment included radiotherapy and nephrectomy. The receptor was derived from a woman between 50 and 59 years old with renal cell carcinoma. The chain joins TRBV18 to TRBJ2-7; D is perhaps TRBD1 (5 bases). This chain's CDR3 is CASSPPSGAGYTEQYF. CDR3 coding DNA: TGTGCCAGCTCACCACCGTCAGGCGCAGGGTATACCGAGCAGTACTTC.